A selection of T cell receptor beta chains follows, all from one sample in a study of shared T cell receptors in the human thymus. TCRdb's copy holds only in-frame clones and misses some; the assay was immunoSEQ multiplex PCR. The table has around 730,000 clones, approximately 83% seen once. These data are also associated with another study on human thymus T cells.

The sample taken for sequencing was thymocytes. These receptors were obtained from a girl under three years old with a congenital heart defect. The CDR3 runs from the conserved cysteine through the conserved F or W. A D gene is named only where the DNA matches it firmly. Part of the rows lack a size; the others show once, few, many or a class for expanded clones.

j_call | d_call | v_call | clone_size | cdr3_nt | cdr3_aa
TRBJ1-2 | TRBD1 | TRBV5-1 | . | TGCGCCAGCAGCCCGGGACAGGCCCGTCATGGCTACACCTTC | CASSPGQARHGYTF
TRBJ1-5 | . | TRBV27 | . | TGTGCCAGCAGTCTCCTAAAGAGTCAGCCCCAGCATTTT | CASSLLKSQPQHF
TRBJ1-4 | . | TRBV30 | . | TGTGCCTGGAAACGGGGACAACATAATGAAAAACTGTTTTTT | CAWKRGQHNEKLFF
TRBJ1-1 | . | TRBV5-6 | . | TGTGCCAGCAGCTTGGCCGAGGGTACCACTGAAGCTTTCTTT | CASSLAEGTTEAFF
TRBJ1-5 | TRBD1 | TRBV5-5 | once | TGTGCCAGCAGCCCTCGGGACAGGGCCCATCGGGATCAGCCCCAGCATTTT | CASSPRDRAHRDQPQHF
TRBJ2-1 | . | TRBV19 | . | TGTGCCAGTAGTACAGGGCGGAATGAGCAGTTCTTC | CASSTGRNEQFF
TRBJ2-5 | TRBD1 | TRBV14 | . | TGTGCCAGCAGCCGTCGTTGGGACAGGGAATTGGAGACCCAGTACTTC | CASSRRWDRELETQYF
TRBJ1-1 | . | TRBV9 | once | TGTGCCAGCAGCCCGGCGGGGGAGGGGGGGGCTGAAGCTTTCTTT | CASSPAGEGGAEAFF
TRBJ1-6 | . | TRBV7-8 | . | TGTGCCAGCAGCTCAACGAGGGGGGGACATAGCTCCTATAATTCACCCCTCCACTTT | CASSSTRGGHSSYNSPLHF
TRBJ1-6 | . | TRBV5-4 | . | TGTGCCAGCAGCTCGCCGGGGTCGAATTCACCCCTCCACTTT | CASSSPGSNSPLHF
TRBJ2-7 | TRBD1 | TRBV11-2 | . | TGTGCCAGCAGCCCGGAGGGACAGGGTCCGTGGGAGCAGTACTTC | CASSPEGQGPWEQYF
TRBJ2-7 | . | TRBV7-9 | . | TGTGCCAGCAGCCCTAGAAGGTTGGACGAGCAGTACTTC | CASSPRRLDEQYF
TRBJ2-1 | . | TRBV19 | . | TGTGCCAGTGGGAATTCTAGGGAGAGCTCCTACAATGAGCAGTTCTTC | CASGNSRESSYNEQFF
TRBJ1-2 | TRBD1 | TRBV6-5 | . | TGTGCCAGCAGTTACAAGGGGGGGACAGGGCTTTATGGCTACACCTTC | CASSYKGGTGLYGYTF
TRBJ1-2 | TRBD1 | TRBV9 | . | TGTGCCAGCAGCGCCGCGGACAGGGGGAACTATGGCTACACCTTC | CASSAADRGNYGYTF
TRBJ1-5 | TRBD1 | TRBV19 | . | TGTGCCAGTAGTAACCACAGGGGCGAGGGCAATCAGCCCCAGCATTTT | CASSNHRGEGNQPQHF
TRBJ1-1 | . | TRBV18 | . | TGTGCCAGCTCACCGATTGCGGTCGCCACTGAAGCTTTCTTT | CASSPIAVATEAFF
TRBJ1-5 | . | TRBV10-2 | . | TGCGCCAGTTGGGGGGGGGTTGGGGCACAGGCCTTCAGCAATCAGCCCCAGCATTTT | CASWGGVGAQAFSNQPQHF
TRBJ2-4 | TRBD1 | TRBV7-2 | . | TGTGCCAGCAGCATCCGACAGGGCGCAGCCAAAAACATTCAGTACTTC | CASSIRQGAAKNIQYF
TRBJ1-1 | . | TRBV11-2 | . | TGTGCCAGCAGCTTAACACTGGCGGGGGGCGTTTGGAACACTGAAGCTTTCTTT | CASSLTLAGGVWNTEAFF
TRBJ2-1 | . | TRBV19 | . | TGTGCCAGTAGTCCCCGACACCAAGCCTACAATGAGCAGTTCTTC | CASSPRHQAYNEQFF
TRBJ1-2 | TRBD1 | TRBV29-1 | . | TGCAGCGTTGACCGTTCGGACAGGGGGATAGTCGGCTACACCTTC | CSVDRSDRGIVGYTF
TRBJ1-2 | TRBD1 | TRBV6-1 | . | TGTGCCAGCAGGCCGGGACAGGGGTCTGAGGGCTACACCTTC | CASRPGQGSEGYTF
TRBJ2-6 | . | TRBV6-1 | . | TGTGCCAGCAGTGAAGGGGGCGGAAGGGCCAACGTCCTGACTTTC | CASSEGGGRANVLTF
TRBJ1-6 | TRBD1 | TRBV27 | . | TGTGCCAGCTCCGGAGGGGGCGAGGATTCACCCCTCCACTTT | CASSGGGEDSPLHF
TRBJ2-2 | . | TRBV19 | once | TGTGCCAGTAGAATTCGCCAGGGGACCCTTCGCACCGGGGAGCTGTTTTTT | CASRIRQGTLRTGELFF
TRBJ2-1 | TRBD1 | TRBV25-1 | . | TGTGCCAGCAGTGAATGGACAGGCCCCTTTGAGCAGTTCTTC | CASSEWTGPFEQFF
TRBJ2-7 | . | TRBV5-6 | . | TGTGCCAGCAGCAAGGCGGGGGAGCAGTACTTC | CASSKAGEQYF
TRBJ2-1 | TRBD1 | TRBV28 | . | TGTGCCAGCAGTTCACCCCGGGACAGGGTAGTCTATGAGCAGTTCTTC | CASSSPRDRVVYEQFF
TRBJ2-1 | . | TRBV11-2 | . | TGTGCCAGCAGCCCAATCCTTTTGACAGATGGTGAGCAGTTCTTC | CASSPILLTDGEQFF
TRBJ2-3 | . | TRBV5-1 | . | TGCGCCAGCAGGGAGGGGGGGCACACAGATACGCAGTATTTT | CASREGGHTDTQYF
TRBJ2-5 | . | TRBV6-5 | . | TGTGCCAGCAGTTACTTTCCCTTTGAGGAACCCGAAGCCCAGTACTTC | CASSYFPFEEPEAQYF
TRBJ1-5 | . | TRBV18 | . | TGTGCCAGCTCACCTCTAGGCAGAGGATATCCCCATCAGCCCCAGCATTTT | CASSPLGRGYPHQPQHF
TRBJ1-2 | . | TRBV6-1 | few | TGTGCCAGCAGTGAAGGCGGGGGCTACACCTTC | CASSEGGGYTF
TRBJ2-5 | . | TRBV5-1 | . | TGCGCCAGCAGCTTGGCTCCACTCAACGACAGGGAGACCCAGTACTTC | CASSLAPLNDRETQYF
TRBJ2-1 | TRBD2 | TRBV5-6 | . | TGTGCCAGCAGCACGGACTCCGGGACTAGCGGGGGGGCCCCTGAGCAGTTCTTC | CASSTDSGTSGGAPEQFF
TRBJ1-3 | . | TRBV4-1 | . | TGCGCCAGCAGCCAGGCAGGGCTCTCTGGAAACACCATATATTTT | CASSQAGLSGNTIYF
TRBJ1-2 | . | TRBV5-1 | . | TGCGCCAGCAGCTCACTCACTACTCTCTATGGCTACACCTTC | CASSSLTTLYGYTF
TRBJ1-1 | . | TRBV27 | . | TGTGCCAGCAGTTTGAGGGAGGGAAACCTGGCTTTCTTT | CASSLREGNLAFF
TRBJ1-6 | . | TRBV2 | once | TGTGCCAGCAGAGGCGGTTCACCCCTCCACTTT | CASRGGSPLHF